A selection of T cell receptor beta chains follows, all from one sample in a study of lymphopenia after photon versus proton radiotherapy. TCRdb's table, derived via immunoSEQ multiplex PCR, lists solely in-frame clones and lacks some. Seen here are about 50,000 clones, approximately 92% observed once, and the top ten hold under 20%. Sequenced material: peripheral blood, taken from a patient treated with photon-based radiotherapy. The receptors come from a woman in her 40s with cholangiocarcinoma. The CDR3 runs from the conserved cysteine through the conserved F or W. A D gene is named only where the DNA matches it firmly. A clone size is listed for some rows: how often the clone was seen (once, few, many), or a class if it is expanded.

D	size	V	J	DNA	CDR3
-	-	TRBV27	TRBJ2-3	TGTGCCAGCAGTTTAAGGAGAGATACGCAGTATTTT	CASSLRRDTQYF
-	-	TRBV2	TRBJ2-2	TGTGCCAGCAGTTACCAGAACACCGGGGAGCTGTTTTTT	CASSYQNTGELFF
-	-	TRBV7-8	TRBJ1-5	TGTGCCAGCAGCGCGACAGATAGCAATCAGCCCCAGCATTTT	CASSATDSNQPQHF
-	few	TRBV28	TRBJ2-1	TGTGCCAGCAGTCCCCATCCTCGAAGCTCCTACAATGAGCAGTTCTTC	CASSPHPRSSYNEQFF
TRBD2	-	TRBV18	TRBJ2-7	TGTGCCAGCTCACCCCCCCCGGGGATAGCGGGGTCCTACGAGCAGTACTTC	CASSPPPGIAGSYEQYF
-	-	TRBV9	TRBJ2-3	TGTGCCAGCAGCGTACATGGAAGCACAGATACGCAGTATTTT	CASSVHGSTDTQYF
TRBD1	-	TRBV29-1	TRBJ1-1	TGCAGCGGTCGAGGACAGGGGAACACTGAAGCTTTCTTT	CSGRGQGNTEAFF
TRBD1	-	TRBV5-1	TRBJ1-1	TGCGCCAGCAGCTTGGAAGGGGGCGAAGCTTTCTTT	CASSLEGGEAFF
TRBD1	-	TRBV4-3	TRBJ2-7	TGCGCCAGCAGCCAAGATGGCGGACAGGGGTACGAGCAGTACTTC	CASSQDGGQGYEQYF
-	-	TRBV13	TRBJ2-7	TGTGCCAGCAGCTTACGGCGACAACTTCCAATCCGGGAGCAGTACTTC	CASSLRRQLPIREQYF
-	-	TRBV14	TRBJ1-4	TGTGCCAGCAGCGAAGGTGGTATTCGTGGGACCCAACGGGAAAAACTGTTTTTT	CASSEGGIRGTQREKLFF
-	-	TRBV27	TRBJ2-2	TGTGCCAGCAGTCTTGTGCCCGAGGGGATGAACACCGGGGAGCTGTTTTTT	CASSLVPEGMNTGELFF
TRBD2	-	TRBV7-9	TRBJ2-5	TGTGCCAGCAGCCCCCGGGGCGGGGGGCCCGGGGGCCGAGATGGGACCCAGTACTTC	CASSPRGGGPGGRDGTQYF
-	-	TRBV9	TRBJ2-7	TGTGCCAGCGGGGGTCTGGGGGAGCAGTACTTC	CASGGLGEQYF
-	-	TRBV14	TRBJ2-7	TGTGCCAGCAGCCAAGCGGGAGTCGGCTACGAGCAGTACTTC	CASSQAGVGYEQYF
-	-	TRBV28	TRBJ2-7	TGTGCCAGCAGTTCCGGGAGCCTCTACGAGCAGTACTTC	CASSSGSLYEQYF
TRBD1	-	TRBV10-3	TRBJ1-2	TGTGCCACTGGGACAGGAACGAACTATGGCTACACCTTC	CATGTGTNYGYTF
TRBD1	-	TRBV9	TRBJ2-3	TGTGCCAGCAGCCCCCTCAGGACAGGGGGAGGGGATACGCAGTATTTT	CASSPLRTGGGDTQYF
-	-	TRBV5-1	TRBJ1-1	TGCGCCAGCAGGCGTGGGGACACTGAAGCTTTCTTT	CASRRGDTEAFF
-	-	TRBV18	TRBJ2-5	TGTGCCAGCTCACCGAAGGGAGGAGGAGAGACCCAGTACTTC	CASSPKGGGETQYF
-	-	TRBV10-3	TRBJ2-3	TGTGCCATCAGTGAAGGAACGGACATCACAGATACGCAGTATTTT	CAISEGTDITDTQYF
-	-	TRBV5-6	TRBJ2-7	TGTGCCAGCAGCTTGGCGTATAGCTCCTACGAGCAGTACTTC	CASSLAYSSYEQYF
-	once	TRBV29-1	TRBJ2-3	TGCAGCGCAAGAAAGACAGATACGCAGTATTTT	CSARKTDTQYF
-	-	TRBV30	TRBJ2-7	TGTGCCTGGAGCCCGCGCCTCGGGACATTCTCCTACGAGCAGTACTTC	CAWSPRLGTFSYEQYF
-	few	TRBV30	TRBJ1-1	TGTGCCTGGAGTGAAGGGTGGAACACTGAAGCTTTCTTT	CAWSEGWNTEAFF
TRBD2	-	TRBV7-2	TRBJ2-3	TGTGCCAGCAGCTCCGGACTAGGTGGCACAGATACGCAGTATTTT	CASSSGLGGTDTQYF
-	-	TRBV7-4	TRBJ2-7	TGTGCCAGCAGCCCAGAGGCCATCAACTCCTACGAGCAGTACTTC	CASSPEAINSYEQYF
TRBD2	-	TRBV5-1	TRBJ2-5	TGCGCCAGCAGTTATAGCGGGTCCGAGACCGAGACCCAGTACTTC	CASSYSGSETETQYF
TRBD2	-	TRBV10-1	TRBJ2-1	TGCGCCAGCAGTACTGGGACTAGCGCACCAAGCTCCTACAATGAGCAGTTCTTC	CASSTGTSAPSSYNEQFF
-	once	TRBV6-5	TRBJ1-2	TGTGCCAGCAGTTACTCCGGGGAGTTGGTGCGGGGCTACACCTTC	CASSYSGELVRGYTF
-	-	TRBV5-1	TRBJ2-4	TGCGCCAGCAGTTATTCGCCCCTGGCCAAAAACATTCAGTACTTC	CASSYSPLAKNIQYF